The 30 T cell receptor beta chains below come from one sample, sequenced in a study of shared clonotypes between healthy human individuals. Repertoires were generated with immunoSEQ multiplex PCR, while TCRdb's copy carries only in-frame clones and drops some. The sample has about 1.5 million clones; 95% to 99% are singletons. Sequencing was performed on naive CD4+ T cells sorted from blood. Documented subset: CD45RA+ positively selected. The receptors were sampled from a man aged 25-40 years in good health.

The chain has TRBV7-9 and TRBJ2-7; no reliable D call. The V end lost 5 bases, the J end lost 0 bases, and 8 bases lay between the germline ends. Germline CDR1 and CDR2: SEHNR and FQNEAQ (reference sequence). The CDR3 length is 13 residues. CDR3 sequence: CASSDRASYEQYF. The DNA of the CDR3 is TGTGCCAGCAGCGACCGGGCCTCCTACGAGCAGTACTTC. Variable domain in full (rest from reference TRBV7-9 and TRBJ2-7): DTGVSQNPRHKITKRGQNVTFRCDPISEHNRLYWYRQTLGQGPEFLTYFQNEAQLEKSRLLSDRFSAERPKGSFSTLEIQRTEQGDSAMYLCASSDRASYEQYFGPGTRLTVT.

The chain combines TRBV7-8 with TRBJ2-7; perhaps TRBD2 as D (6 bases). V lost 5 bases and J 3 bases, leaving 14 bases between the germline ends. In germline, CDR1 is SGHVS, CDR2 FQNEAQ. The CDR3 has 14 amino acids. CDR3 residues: CASSNRRGDYEQYF. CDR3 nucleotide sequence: TGTGCCAGCAGCAATCGGCGGGGAGACTACGAGCAGTACTTC.

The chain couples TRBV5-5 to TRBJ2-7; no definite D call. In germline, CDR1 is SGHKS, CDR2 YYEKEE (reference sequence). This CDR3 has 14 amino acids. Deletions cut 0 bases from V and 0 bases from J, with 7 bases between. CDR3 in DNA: TGTGCCAGCAGCTTGGATATTTACTCCTACGAGCAGTACTTC. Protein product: CASSLDIYSYEQYF.

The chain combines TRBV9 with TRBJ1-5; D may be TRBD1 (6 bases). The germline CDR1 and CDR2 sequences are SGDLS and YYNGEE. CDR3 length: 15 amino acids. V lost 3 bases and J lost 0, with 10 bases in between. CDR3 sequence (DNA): TGTGCCAGCAGCGCTGGACAGACTAGCAATCAGCCCCAGCATTTT. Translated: CASSAGQTSNQPQHF.

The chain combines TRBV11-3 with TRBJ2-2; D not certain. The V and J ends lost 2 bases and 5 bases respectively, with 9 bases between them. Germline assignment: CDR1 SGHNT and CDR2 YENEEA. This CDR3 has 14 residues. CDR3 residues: CASSLREGTGELFF. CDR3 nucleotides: TGTGCCAGCAGCTTAAGAGAAGGGACCGGGGAGCTGTTTTTT.

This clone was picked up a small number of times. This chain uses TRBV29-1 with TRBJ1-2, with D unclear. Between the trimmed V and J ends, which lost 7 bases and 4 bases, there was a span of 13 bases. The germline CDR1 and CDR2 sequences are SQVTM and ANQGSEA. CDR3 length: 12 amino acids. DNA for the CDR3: TGCAGCGGCAAAATAGGATCCTATGGCTACACCTTC. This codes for CSGKIGSYGYTF.

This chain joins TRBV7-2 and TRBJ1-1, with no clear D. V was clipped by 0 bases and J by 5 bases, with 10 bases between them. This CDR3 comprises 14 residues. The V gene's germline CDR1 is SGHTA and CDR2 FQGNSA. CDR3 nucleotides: TGTGCCAGCAGCTTAGCGTGGCAGAGTACTGAAGCTTTCTTT. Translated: CASSLAWQSTEAFF.

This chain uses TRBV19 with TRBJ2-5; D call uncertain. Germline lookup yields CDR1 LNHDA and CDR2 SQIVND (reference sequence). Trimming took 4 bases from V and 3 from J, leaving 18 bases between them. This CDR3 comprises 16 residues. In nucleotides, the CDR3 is TGTGCCAGTAGTAAGGTGCCCGCCGTATTCAAAGAGACCCAGTACTTC. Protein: CASSKVPAVFKETQYF.

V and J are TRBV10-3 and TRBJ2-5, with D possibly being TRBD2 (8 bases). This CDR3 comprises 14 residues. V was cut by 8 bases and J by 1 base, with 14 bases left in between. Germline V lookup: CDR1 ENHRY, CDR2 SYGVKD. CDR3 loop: CAIGRGDSQETQYF. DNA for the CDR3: TGTGCCATCGGGCGGGGGGACAGCCAAGAGACCCAGTACTTC.

The CDR3 DNA sequence: TGTGCCAGCAGCCTGGGGATACAGGGAAGCGCCCTGACAAGGTCACCCCTCCACTTT. Translation: CASSLGIQGSALTRSPLHF. The chain uses TRBV7-6 and TRBJ1-6; maybe TRBD1 (6 bases). Germline CDR1 SGHVS, CDR2 FNYEAQ. Trimming took off 5 bases at V and 10 bases at J, with 30 bases between the two ends. There are 19 residues in the CDR3.

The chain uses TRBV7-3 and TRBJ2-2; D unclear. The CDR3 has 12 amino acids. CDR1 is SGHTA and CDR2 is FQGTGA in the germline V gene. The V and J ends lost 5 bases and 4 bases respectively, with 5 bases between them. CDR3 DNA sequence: TGTGCCAGCAGCCCGCTCACCGGGGAGCTGTTTTTT. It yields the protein CASSPLTGELFF.

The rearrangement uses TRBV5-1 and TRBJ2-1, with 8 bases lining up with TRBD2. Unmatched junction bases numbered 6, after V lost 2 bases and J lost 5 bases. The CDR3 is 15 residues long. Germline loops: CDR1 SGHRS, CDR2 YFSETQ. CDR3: CASSLIAGSHNEQFF. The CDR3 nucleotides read TGCGCCAGCAGCTTAATAGCGGGATCACACAATGAGCAGTTCTTC.

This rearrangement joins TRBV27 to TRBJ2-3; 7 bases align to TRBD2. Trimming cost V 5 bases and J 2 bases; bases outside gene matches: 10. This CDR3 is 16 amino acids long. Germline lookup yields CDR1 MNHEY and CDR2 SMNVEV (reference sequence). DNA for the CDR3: TGTGCCAGCAGTCGTGCCTCTAGCGGCCTCACAGATACGCAGTATTTT. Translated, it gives CASSRASSGLTDTQYF.

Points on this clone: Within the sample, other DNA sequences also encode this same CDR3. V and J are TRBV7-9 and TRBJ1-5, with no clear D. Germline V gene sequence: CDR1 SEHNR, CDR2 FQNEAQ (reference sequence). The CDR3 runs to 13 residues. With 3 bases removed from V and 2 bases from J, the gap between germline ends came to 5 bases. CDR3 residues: CASSFSGNQPQHF. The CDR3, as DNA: TGTGCCAGCAGCTTTTCCGGCAATCAGCCCCAGCATTTT. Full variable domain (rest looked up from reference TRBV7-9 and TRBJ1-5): DTGVSQNPRHKITKRGQNVTFRCDPISEHNRLYWYRQTLGQGPEFLTYFQNEAQLEKSRLLSDRFSAERPKGSFSTLEIQRTEQGDSAMYLCASSFSGNQPQHFGDGTRLSIL.

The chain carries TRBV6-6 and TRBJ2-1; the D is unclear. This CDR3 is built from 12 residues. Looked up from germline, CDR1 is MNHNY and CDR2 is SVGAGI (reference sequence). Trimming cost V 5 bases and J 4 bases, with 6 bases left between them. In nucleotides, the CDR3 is TGTGCCAGCAGTCTAGAGTACAATGAGCAGTTCTTC. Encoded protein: CASSLEYNEQFF.

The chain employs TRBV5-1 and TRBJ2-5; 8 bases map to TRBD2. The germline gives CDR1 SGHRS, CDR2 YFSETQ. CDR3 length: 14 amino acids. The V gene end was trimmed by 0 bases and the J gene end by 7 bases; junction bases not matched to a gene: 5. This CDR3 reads CASSLEAGEGTQYF. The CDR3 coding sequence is TGCGCCAGCAGCTTGGAAGCGGGAGAGGGGACCCAGTACTTC.

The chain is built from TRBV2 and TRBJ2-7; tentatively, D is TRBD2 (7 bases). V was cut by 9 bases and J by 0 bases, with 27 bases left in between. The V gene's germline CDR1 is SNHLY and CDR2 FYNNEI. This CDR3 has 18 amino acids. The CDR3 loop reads CASQTGRGAHISSYEQYF. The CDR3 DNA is TGTGCCAGTCAAACTGGGAGGGGGGCGCATATTAGCTCCTACGAGCAGTACTTC.

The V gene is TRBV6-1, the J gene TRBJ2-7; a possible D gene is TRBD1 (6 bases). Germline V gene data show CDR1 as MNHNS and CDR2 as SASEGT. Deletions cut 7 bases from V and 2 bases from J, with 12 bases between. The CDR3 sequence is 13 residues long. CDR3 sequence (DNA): TGTGCCAGCATCCAGACAGGAGCCTACGAGCAGTACTTC. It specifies CASIQTGAYEQYF.

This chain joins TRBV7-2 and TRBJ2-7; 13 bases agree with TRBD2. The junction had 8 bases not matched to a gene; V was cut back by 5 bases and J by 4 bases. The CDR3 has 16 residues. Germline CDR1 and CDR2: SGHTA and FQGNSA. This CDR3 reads CASSEPGLAGIYEQYF. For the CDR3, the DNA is TGTGCCAGCAGCGAACCGGGACTAGCGGGGATATACGAGCAGTACTTC.

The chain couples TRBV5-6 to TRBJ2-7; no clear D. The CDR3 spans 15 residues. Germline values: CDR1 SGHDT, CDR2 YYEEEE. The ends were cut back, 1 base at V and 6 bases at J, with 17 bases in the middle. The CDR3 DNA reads TGTGCCAGCAGCTTGACCCCGAGTCGTTTGGCCGAGCAGTACTTC. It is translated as CASSLTPSRLAEQYF.

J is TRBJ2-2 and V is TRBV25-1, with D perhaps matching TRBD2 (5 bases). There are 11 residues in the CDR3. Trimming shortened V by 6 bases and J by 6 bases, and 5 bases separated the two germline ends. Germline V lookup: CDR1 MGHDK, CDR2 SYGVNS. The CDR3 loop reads CASRLAGELFF. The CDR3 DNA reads TGTGCCAGCAGACTAGCCGGGGAGCTGTTTTTT.

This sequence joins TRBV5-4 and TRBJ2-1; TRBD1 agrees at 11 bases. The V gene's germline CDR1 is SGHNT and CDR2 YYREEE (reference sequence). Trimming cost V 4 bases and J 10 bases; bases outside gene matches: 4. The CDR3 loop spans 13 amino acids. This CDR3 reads CASSVGQGDEQFF. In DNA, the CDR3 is TGTGCCAGCAGCGTGGGACAGGGGGACGAGCAGTTCTTC.

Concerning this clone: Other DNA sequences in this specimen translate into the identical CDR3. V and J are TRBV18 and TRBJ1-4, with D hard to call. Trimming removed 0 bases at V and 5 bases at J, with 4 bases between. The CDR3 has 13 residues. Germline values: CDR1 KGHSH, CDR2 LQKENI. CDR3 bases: TGTGCCAGCTCACCACCGGGGAATGAAAAACTGTTTTTT. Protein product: CASSPPGNEKLFF.

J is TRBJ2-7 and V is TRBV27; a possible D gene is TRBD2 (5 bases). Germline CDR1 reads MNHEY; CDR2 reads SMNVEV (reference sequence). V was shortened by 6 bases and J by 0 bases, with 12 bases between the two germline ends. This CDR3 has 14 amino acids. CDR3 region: CASSPGGSSYEQYF. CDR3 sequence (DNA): TGTGCCAGCAGCCCGGGCGGGTCCTCCTACGAGCAGTACTTC.

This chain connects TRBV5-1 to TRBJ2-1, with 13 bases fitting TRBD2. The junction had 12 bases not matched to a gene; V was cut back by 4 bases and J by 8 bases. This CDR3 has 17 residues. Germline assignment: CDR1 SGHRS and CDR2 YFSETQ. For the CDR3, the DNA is TGCGCCAGCAGCGCGGGACTAGCGGGACTGCTCGGCCATGAGCAGTTCTTC. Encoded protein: CASSAGLAGLLGHEQFF.

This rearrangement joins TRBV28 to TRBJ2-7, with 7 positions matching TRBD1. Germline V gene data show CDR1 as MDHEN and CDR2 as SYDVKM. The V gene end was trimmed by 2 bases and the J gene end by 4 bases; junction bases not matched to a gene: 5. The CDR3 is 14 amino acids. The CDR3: CASSLDRVKYEQYF. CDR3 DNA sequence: TGTGCCAGCAGTTTAGACAGGGTAAAGTACGAGCAGTACTTC.

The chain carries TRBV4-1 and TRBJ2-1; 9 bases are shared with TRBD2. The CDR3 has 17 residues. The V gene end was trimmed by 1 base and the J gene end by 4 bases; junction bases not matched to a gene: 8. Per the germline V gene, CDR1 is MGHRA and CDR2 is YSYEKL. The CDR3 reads CASSQARLAGPYNEQFF. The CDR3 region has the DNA TGCGCCAGCAGCCAAGCCCGGCTAGCGGGACCTTACAATGAGCAGTTCTTC.

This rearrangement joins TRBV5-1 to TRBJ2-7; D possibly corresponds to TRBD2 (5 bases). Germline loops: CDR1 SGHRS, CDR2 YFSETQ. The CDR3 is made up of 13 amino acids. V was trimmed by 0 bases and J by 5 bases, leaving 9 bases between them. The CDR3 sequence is CASSLVGAHEQYF. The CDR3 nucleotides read TGCGCCAGCAGCTTGGTGGGAGCGCACGAGCAGTACTTC.

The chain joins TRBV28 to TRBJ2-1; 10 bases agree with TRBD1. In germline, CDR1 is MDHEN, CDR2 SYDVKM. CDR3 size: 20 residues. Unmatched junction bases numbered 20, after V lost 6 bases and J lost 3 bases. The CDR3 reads CASSAIRTGGLNWDYNEQFF. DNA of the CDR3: TGTGCCAGCAGCGCCATCCGGACAGGGGGACTTAATTGGGACTACAATGAGCAGTTCTTC.

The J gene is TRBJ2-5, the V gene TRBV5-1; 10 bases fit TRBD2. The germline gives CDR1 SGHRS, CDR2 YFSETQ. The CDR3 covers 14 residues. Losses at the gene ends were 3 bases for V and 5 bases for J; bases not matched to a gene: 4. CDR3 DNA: TGCGCCAGCAGCTCGGGACTAGCGTTTGAGACCCAGTACTTC. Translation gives CASSSGLAFETQYF.